The 18 T cell receptor beta chains reported below all come from one sample, sequenced in a study of blood T cell repertoires in COVID-19. The method was immunoSEQ multiplex PCR; TCRdb's version includes in-frame clones alone and lacks a portion of them. Of 45,000 to 60,000 clones detected, about nine tenths appear once; the ten largest clones hold less than 2%. Sequences were obtained from peripheral blood. These receptors were taken from a man in his sixties with acute or convalescent COVID-19.

The V call is TRBV11-2, the J call TRBJ2-7, with 8 positions matching TRBD1. This CDR3 has 14 residues. V shed 5 bases and J 3 bases; nucleotides not matched to a gene: 6. The V gene's germline CDR1 is SGHAT and CDR2 FQNNGV. The CDR3 loop reads CASSRPGTGYEQYF. CDR3 coding DNA: TGTGCCAGCAGCCGCCCAGGGACAGGCTACGAGCAGTACTTC.

This clone was found once. The chain couples TRBV7-3 to TRBJ2-2; D unresolved. V lost 2 bases and J 5 bases, leaving 6 bases between the germline ends. Germline CDR1 reads SGHTA; CDR2 reads FQGTGA. CDR3 length: 13 residues. CDR3 bases: TGTGCCAGCAGCTTATCCCCGACCGGGGAGCTGTTTTTT. The encoded protein is CASSLSPTGELFF.

This chain uses TRBV5-1 with TRBJ2-6, with TRBD2 as a possible D gene (5 bases). Trimming removed 7 bases from V and 1 base from J, with 18 bases in between. The CDR3 has 17 residues. CDR1 is SGHRS, CDR2 YFSETQ, per germline. CDR3 protein: CASPPGKKASGANVLTF. DNA for the CDR3: TGCGCCAGCCCCCCGGGGAAAAAAGCTTCTGGGGCCAACGTCCTGACTTTC.

The genes are TRBV10-3 and TRBJ1-4; 9 nucleotides line up with TRBD1. Germline V gene sequence: CDR1 ENHRY, CDR2 SYGVKD. There are 16 residues in the CDR3. Unmatched junction bases numbered 9, after V lost 2 bases and J lost 8 bases. The CDR3 sequence is CAISERGGQGAEKLFF. CDR3 sequence (DNA): TGTGCCATCAGTGAGAGAGGGGGACAGGGTGCCGAAAAACTGTTTTTT.

CDR3 coding DNA: TGTGCCAGCAGTCTCCCTGAGGCTCCGAGTTACACCTTC. Translated, it gives CASSLPEAPSYTF. This chain joins TRBV12-3 or TRBV12-4 and TRBJ1-2; D not resolved. V lost 5 bases and J 11 bases, leaving 18 bases between the germline ends. The length of the CDR3 is 13 residues.

This clone was seen more than once but under ten times. This CDR3 fails to terminate in the conserved phenylalanine or tryptophan, so it likely reflects a read error. The DNA is omitted, as the CDR3 cannot be located on it reliably, and the CDR3 follows TCRdb's listing. The gene calls are TRBV6-6 and TRBJ1-1; TRBD1 reflects the table's D call only, with no check against the DNA. The CDR3 length is 11 residues, termini included. Germline loops: CDR1 MNHNY, CDR2 SVGAGI (reference sequence). CDR3 amino acids: CASSDRTEYAR.

Concerning this clone: The sample has other DNA sequences that encode this CDR3 too. The chain has TRBV5-1 and TRBJ1-1, with a possible D match to TRBD1 (5 bases). Germline values: CDR1 SGHRS, CDR2 YFSETQ. V was shortened by 5 bases and J by 3 bases, with 11 bases between the two germline ends. The CDR3 spans 13 residues. CDR3 amino acids: CASSLGGDTEAFF. The CDR3 region has the DNA TGCGCCAGCAGTCTGGGGGGTGACACTGAAGCTTTCTTT.

The CDR3 sequence is CASTRGLAGVSSTDTQYF. CDR3 in DNA: TGTGCCAGCACCAGGGGGCTAGCGGGGGTTTCTAGCACAGATACGCAGTATTTT. The chain uses TRBV21-1 and TRBJ2-3; the D call of TRBD2 is as the table states it, not checked on the DNA. TRBV21-1 is a documented pseudogene. CDR3 length: 18 amino acids.

This rearrangement joins TRBV13 to TRBJ2-1; 11 bases fit TRBD1. Germline CDR1 and CDR2: PRHDT and FYEKMQ (reference sequence). The CDR3 has 15 amino acids. With V trimmed by 3 bases and J by 7 bases, 5 bases remained unmatched. The CDR3 spells CASSLIRDRGNEQFF. DNA of the CDR3: TGTGCCAGCAGCTTGATCCGGGACAGGGGGAATGAGCAGTTCTTC.

This chain uses TRBV7-9 with TRBJ2-1; possible D gene TRBD1, 5 bases. Germline values: CDR1 SEHNR, CDR2 FQNEAQ (reference sequence). Trimming took 2 bases from V and 0 from J, leaving 14 bases between them. The CDR3 sequence is 17 residues long. CDR3 residues: CASSLIISGRSYNEQFF. As DNA, the CDR3 is TGTGCCAGCAGCTTAATTATTTCAGGGCGCTCCTACAATGAGCAGTTCTTC.

The chain has TRBV7-2 and TRBJ2-5, with D unresolved. V dropped 5 bases and J dropped 2 bases, with 12 bases sitting between them. Germline CDR1 SGHTA, CDR2 FQGNSA. The length of the CDR3 is 14 residues. The CDR3 is CASSATYPQETQYF. CDR3 DNA sequence: TGTGCCAGCAGCGCGACATACCCTCAAGAGACCCAGTACTTC.

The rearrangement joins TRBV19 to TRBJ2-7; 12 bases align to TRBD1. The CDR3 sequence is 16 residues long. Germline trimming cut 5 bases from V and 2 bases from J; bases unmatched to any gene: 7. The germline V gene has CDR1 LNHDA and CDR2 SQIVND (reference sequence). The CDR3 reads CASSPGQGATPYEQYF. CDR3 DNA: TGTGCCAGTAGTCCGGGACAGGGGGCGACTCCCTACGAGCAGTACTTC.

The chain is built from TRBV5-1 and TRBJ2-2; a weak D match, TRBD1 (5 bases). The V end was cut by 0 bases, the J end by 1 base, with 7 bases between. Germline CDR1 is SGHRS and CDR2 is YFSETQ. The length of the CDR3 is 15 residues. CDR3 DNA: TGCGCCAGCAGCTTGGATACAGGGAACACCGGGGAGCTGTTTTTT. Its protein is CASSLDTGNTGELFF.

V usage is TRBV5-8 and J usage is TRBJ2-1, with 7 bases identical to TRBD1. The trim removed 4 bases at V and 4 bases at J, leaving 2 bases unmatched. This CDR3 is built from 13 residues. Germline V CDR1 and CDR2: SGHTS, YDEGEE. The CDR3 coding sequence is TGTGCCAGCAGCGAGGGACAGTACAATGAGCAGTTCTTC. Translated, it gives CASSEGQYNEQFF.

V is TRBV10-3 and J is TRBJ1-4; TRBD1 aligns across 7 bases. The V gene end was trimmed by 0 bases and the J gene end by 8 bases; junction bases not matched to a gene: 15. The germline V gene has CDR1 ENHRY and CDR2 SYGVKD. The CDR3 consists of 18 residues. As DNA, the CDR3 is TGTGCCATCAGTGAGTCGACAGGGACGGGAAGAGATAAGGAAAAACTGTTTTTT. Its protein product is CAISESTGTGRDKEKLFF.

The rearrangement links TRBV9 to TRBJ1-1, with D unclear. The germline V and J ends were trimmed by 4 bases and 3 bases, with 7 bases remaining between them. The CDR3 has 12 residues. CDR1 is SGDLS, CDR2 YYNGEE, per germline. The DNA for the CDR3 is TGTGCCAGCAGCCCCGGGGACACTGAAGCTTTCTTT. Protein sequence: CASSPGDTEAFF.

This rearrangement joins TRBV5-8 to TRBJ1-1; D may be TRBD1 (5 bases). CDR1 and CDR2 from the germline V gene are SGHTS and YDEGEE. This CDR3 contains 16 residues. V was cut by 0 bases and J by 1 base, with 13 bases left in between. CDR3 bases: TGTGCCAGCAGCTTGGAGGGGATGTATACGAACACTGAAGCTTTCTTT. Translation: CASSLEGMYTNTEAFF.

The genes are TRBV9 and TRBJ1-6; 8 positions agree with TRBD1. The ends lost 3 bases at V and 8 bases at J; junction bases unmatched: 4. CDR3 length equals 14 residues. Germline V gives CDR1 SGDLS, CDR2 YYNGEE. The CDR3 reads CASSAGGFDSPLHF. CDR3 sequence (DNA): TGTGCCAGCAGCGCAGGGGGCTTTGATTCACCCCTCCACTTT.